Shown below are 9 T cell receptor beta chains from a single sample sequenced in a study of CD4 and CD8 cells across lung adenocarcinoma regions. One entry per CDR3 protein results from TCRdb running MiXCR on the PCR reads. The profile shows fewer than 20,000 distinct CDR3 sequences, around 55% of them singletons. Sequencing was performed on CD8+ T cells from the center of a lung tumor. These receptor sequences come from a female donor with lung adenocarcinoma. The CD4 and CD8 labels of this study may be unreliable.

The CDR3 spells CASSPNPYTTYEQYF. The CDR3 DNA reads as TGTGCCAGCAGCCCTAACCCTTACACCACCTACGAGCAGTACTTC. This chain connects TRBV6-1 to TRBJ2-7, with D hard to call. V was cut by 6 bases and J by 2 bases, with 17 bases left in between. Germline V CDR1 and CDR2: MNHNS, SASEGT. The CDR3 runs to 15 residues.

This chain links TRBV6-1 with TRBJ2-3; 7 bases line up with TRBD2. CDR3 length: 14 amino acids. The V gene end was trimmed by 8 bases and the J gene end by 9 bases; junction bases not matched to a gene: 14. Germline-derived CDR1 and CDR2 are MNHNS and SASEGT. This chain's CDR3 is CASRWMGGKNTQYF. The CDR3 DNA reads TGTGCCAGCCGGTGGATGGGGGGGAAAAACACGCAGTATTTT.

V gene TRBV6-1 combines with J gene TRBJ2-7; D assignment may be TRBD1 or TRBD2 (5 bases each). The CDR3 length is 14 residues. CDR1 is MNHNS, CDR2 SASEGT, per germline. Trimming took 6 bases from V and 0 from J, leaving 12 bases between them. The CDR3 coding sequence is TGTGCCAGCAGGCCGGGACGGAACTCCTACGAGCAGTACTTC. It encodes CASRPGRNSYEQYF.

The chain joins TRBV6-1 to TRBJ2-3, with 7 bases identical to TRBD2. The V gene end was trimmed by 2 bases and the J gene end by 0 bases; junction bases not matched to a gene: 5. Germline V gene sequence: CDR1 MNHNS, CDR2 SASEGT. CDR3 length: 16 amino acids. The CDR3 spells CASSERAGLSTDTQYF. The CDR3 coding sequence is TGTGCCAGCAGTGAACGGGCGGGACTAAGCACAGATACGCAGTATTTT.

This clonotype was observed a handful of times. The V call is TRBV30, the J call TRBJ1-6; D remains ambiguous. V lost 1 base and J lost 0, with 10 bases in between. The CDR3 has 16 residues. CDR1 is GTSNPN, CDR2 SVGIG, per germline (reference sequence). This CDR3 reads CAWSGEGSSYNSPLHF. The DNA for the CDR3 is TGTGCCTGGAGTGGGGAAGGAAGCTCCTATAATTCACCCCTCCACTTT. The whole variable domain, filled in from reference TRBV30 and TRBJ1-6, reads SQTIHQWPATLVQPVGSPLSLECTVEGTSNPNLYWYRQAAGRGLQLLFYSVGIGQISSEVPQNLSASRPQDRQFILSSKKLLLSDSGFYLCAWSGEGSSYNSPLHFGNGTRLTVT.

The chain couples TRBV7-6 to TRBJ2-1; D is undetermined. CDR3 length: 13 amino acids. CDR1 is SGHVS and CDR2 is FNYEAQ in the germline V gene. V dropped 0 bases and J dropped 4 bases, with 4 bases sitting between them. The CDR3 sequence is CASSLAAYNEQFF. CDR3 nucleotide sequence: TGTGCCAGCAGCTTAGCGGCTTACAATGAGCAGTTCTTC.

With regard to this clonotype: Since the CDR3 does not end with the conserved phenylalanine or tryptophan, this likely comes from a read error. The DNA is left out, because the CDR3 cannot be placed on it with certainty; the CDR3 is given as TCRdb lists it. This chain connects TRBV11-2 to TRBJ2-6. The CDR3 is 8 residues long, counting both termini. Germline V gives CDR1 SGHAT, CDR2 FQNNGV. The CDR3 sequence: CASSHGSG.

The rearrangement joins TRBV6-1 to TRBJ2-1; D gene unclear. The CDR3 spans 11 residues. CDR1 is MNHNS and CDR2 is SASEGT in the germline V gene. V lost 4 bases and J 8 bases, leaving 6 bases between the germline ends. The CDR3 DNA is TGTGCCAGCAGTGGGGAATATGAGCAGTTCTTC. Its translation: CASSGEYEQFF.

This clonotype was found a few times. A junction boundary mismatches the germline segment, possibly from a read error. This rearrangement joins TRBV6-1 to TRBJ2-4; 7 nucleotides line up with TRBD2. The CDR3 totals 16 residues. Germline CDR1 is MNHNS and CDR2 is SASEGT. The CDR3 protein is CASRNPGGGAKNTQYF. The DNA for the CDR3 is TGTGCCAGCAGGAACCCGGGCGGGGGAGCCAAAAACACGCAGTATTTC.